These 2 T cell receptor beta chains share one sample of origin, sequenced in a study of PD-1 blockade in classical Hodgkin lymphoma. After autologous stem cell transplantation all patients relapsed, and prior brentuximab vedotin exposure differed between cohorts. Some clones are missing from TCRdb's copy, which holds only in-frame ones; the method was immunoSEQ multiplex PCR. Among about 20,000 clones listed, around 80% were seen once. Source: peripheral blood mononuclear cells (PBMCs), taken before the second cycle of nivolumab. The receptors stem from a human donor with classical Hodgkin lymphoma.

The gene calls are TRBV9 and TRBJ1-5; the D is unclear. Germline loops: CDR1 SGDLS, CDR2 YYNGEE. The CDR3 runs 14 residues. The V end was cut by 3 bases, the J end by 4 bases, with 11 bases between. The CDR3 DNA sequence: TGTGCCAGCAGCGGTAATACAGTGAATCAGCCCCAGCATTTT. This codes for CASSGNTVNQPQHF. Variable domain in full (rest from reference TRBV9 and TRBJ1-5): DSGVTQTPKHLITATGQRVTLRCSPRSGDLSVYWYQQSLDQGLQFLIQYYNGEERAKGNILERFSAQQFPDLHSELNLSSLELGDSALYFCASSGNTVNQPQHFGDGTRLSIL.

The chain links TRBV5-1 to TRBJ2-3; D remains unclear. The CDR3 is made up of 13 amino acids. Germline lookup yields CDR1 SGHRS and CDR2 YFSETQ. The V end was cut by 5 bases, the J end by 2 bases, with 9 bases between. The DNA of the CDR3 is TGCGCCAGCAGGGTAGGAACCACAGATACGCAGTATTTT. Encoded protein: CASRVGTTDTQYF. The full variable domain, rest sourced from reference TRBV5-1 and TRBJ2-3, is KAGVTQTPRYLIKTRGQQVTLSCSPISGHRSVSWYQQTPGQGLQFLFEYFSETQRNKGNFPGRFSGRQFSNSRSEMNVSTLELGDSALYLCASRVGTTDTQYFGPGTRLTVL.